The TCR beta chain under discussion was sequenced for a study of blood T cells in healthy people across ages. Germline trimming cut 5 bases from V and 7 bases from J; bases unmatched to any gene: 7. The CDR3 is 15 residues long. The germline V gene encodes CDR1 SGHTA and CDR2 FQGNSA. Peripheral blood samples of around 9.5 milliliters were drawn from each donor. Study-wide findings and caveats: Expanded clonotype shifts may have been confounded, as the donors had an unknown CMV status. Versus aged donors, long-lived donors had higher diversity and more naive CD4+ cells.

As to this clonotype: Its antigen is as yet unknown.

Alongside a J-beta primer mix, a sample-barcoded 5' primer served in a second PCR lasting about 6 to 11 cycles. Through a template-switch adaptor with 12 random nucleotides, each cDNA molecule received a tag. TCRdb re-called the 5' RACE reads with MiXCR, one entry per CDR3 protein. The data show around 990,000 distinct CDR3 sequences, with less than 45% seen just once and 10% to 15% held by the top ten. Input material: blood. This clonotype was obtained from a man between 18 and 35 years old in good health. J is TRBJ2-3 and V is TRBV7-2; 12 nucleotides align to TRBD2. The CDR3 DNA sequence: TGTGCCAGCAGCCAAGGACTAGCGGGGTTATATACGCAGTATTTT. As protein: CASSQGLAGLYTQYF.